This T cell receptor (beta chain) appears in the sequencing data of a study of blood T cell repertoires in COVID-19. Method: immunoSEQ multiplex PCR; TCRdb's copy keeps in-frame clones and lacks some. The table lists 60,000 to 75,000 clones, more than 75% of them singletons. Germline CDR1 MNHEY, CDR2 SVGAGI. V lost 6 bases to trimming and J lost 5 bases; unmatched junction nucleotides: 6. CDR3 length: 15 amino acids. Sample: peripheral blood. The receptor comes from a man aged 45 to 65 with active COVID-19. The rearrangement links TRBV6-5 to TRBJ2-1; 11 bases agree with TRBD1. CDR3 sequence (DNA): TGTGCCAGCAGGCCCCGGACAGGGGGCCACAATGAGCAGTTCTTC. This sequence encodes CASRPRTGGHNEQFF.